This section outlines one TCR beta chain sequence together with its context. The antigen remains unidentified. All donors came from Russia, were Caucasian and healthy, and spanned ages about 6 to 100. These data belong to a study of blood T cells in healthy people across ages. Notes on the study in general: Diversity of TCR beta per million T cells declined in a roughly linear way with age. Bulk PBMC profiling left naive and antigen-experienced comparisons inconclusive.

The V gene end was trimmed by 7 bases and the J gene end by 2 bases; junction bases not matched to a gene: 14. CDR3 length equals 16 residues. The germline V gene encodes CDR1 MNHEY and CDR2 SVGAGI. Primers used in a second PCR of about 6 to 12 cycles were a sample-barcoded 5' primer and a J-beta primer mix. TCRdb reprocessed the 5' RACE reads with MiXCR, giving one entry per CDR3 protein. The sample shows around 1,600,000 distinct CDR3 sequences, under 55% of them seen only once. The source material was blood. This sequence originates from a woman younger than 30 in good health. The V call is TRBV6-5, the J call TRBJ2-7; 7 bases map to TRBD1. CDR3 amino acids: CASTTLAGQAPYEQYF. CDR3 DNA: TGTGCCAGCACCACCCTAGCAGGACAGGCGCCCTACGAGCAGTACTTC.